This is a list of T cell receptor beta chains from one sample in a study of blood T cells in healthy people across ages. Each CDR3 protein gets one entry after TCRdb re-called the 5' RACE reads with MiXCR. This table has about 750,000 distinct CDR3 sequences, approximately 55% appearing once. Sequences were obtained from blood. The source of these receptors is an elderly man in good health. Each CDR3 is given with its conserved first and last residue. The D gene is left open where the match is weak. The listing skips clone size in some rows; elsewhere it reads once, few, many or a size class.

>TRBV18|-|14|-|TRBJ1-2
CASSLEAELYGYTF
TGTGCCAGCTCACTCGAGGCCGAGCTCTATGGCTACACCTTC
>TRBV28|-|15|-|TRBJ1-6
CASSLRQTYNSPLHF
TGTGCCAGCAGTTTAAGGCAGACCTATAATTCACCCCTCCACTTT
>TRBV2|-|13|-|TRBJ1-5
CASSPLGGQPQHF
TGTGCCAGCAGCCCACTTGGGGGGCAGCCCCAGCATTTT
>TRBV11-2|TRBD2|17|few|TRBJ2-1
CASSLSAGVGSYNEQFF
TGTGCCAGCAGCTTATCGGCGGGGGTCGGCTCCTACAATGAGCAGTTCTTC
>TRBV14|-|13|many|TRBJ1-2
CASSSTRLGGYTF
TGTGCCAGCAGCTCCACACGGCTCGGGGGCTACACCTTC
>TRBV5-1|-|13|-|TRBJ2-7
CASSQWGDYEQYF
TGCGCCAGCAGCCAGTGGGGGGACTACGAGCAGTACTTC
>TRBV2|-|13|-|TRBJ2-7
CASSRDKNYEQYF
TGTGCCAGCAGTCGGGACAAAAATTACGAGCAGTACTTC
>TRBV9|-|14|-|TRBJ2-7
CASSVEEGSYEQYF
TGTGCCAGCAGCGTAGAGGAGGGGTCCTACGAGCAGTACTTC
>TRBV11-2|-|13|-|TRBJ1-1
CASSLVTPTEAFF
TGTGCCAGCAGCTTGGTGACGCCTACTGAAGCTTTCTTT
>TRBV3-1|-|15|-|TRBJ2-7
CASSRNLEGPYEQYF
TGTGCCAGCAGCCGAAACCTGGAGGGCCCCTACGAGCAGTACTTC
>TRBV20-1|-|13|few|TRBJ1-5
CSAKEGSNQPQHF
TGCAGTGCGAAAGAAGGGAGCAATCAGCCCCAGCATTTT
>TRBV12-3/TRBV12-4|-|18|few|TRBJ2-1
CASSFFDLGESSWNEQFF
TGTGCCAGCAGTTTTTTTGATTTGGGGGAGTCCTCATGGAATGAGCAGTTCTTC
>TRBV6-1|-|13|-|TRBJ2-7
CANRDGSSYEQYF
TGTGCTAACAGGGACGGAAGCTCCTACGAGCAGTACTTC
>TRBV5-1|TRBD2|17|-|TRBJ2-3
CASSLGASGRLADTQYF
TGCGCCAGCAGCTTGGGCGCTAGCGGGAGGCTGGCAGATACGCAGTATTTT
>TRBV12-3/TRBV12-4|-|14|-|TRBJ2-6
CASRDTGGANVLTF
TGTGCCAGCAGGGACACGGGCGGCGCCAACGTCCTGACTTTC
>TRBV5-1|TRBD1|16|few|TRBJ2-4
CASSLGGGKGKNIQYF
TGCGCCAGCAGCTTGGGAGGGGGCAAGGGCAAAAACATTCAGTACTTC
>TRBV7-2|-|16|-|TRBJ1-1
CASSLAGTFPGTEAFF
TGTGCCAGCAGCTTAGCCGGGACGTTCCCCGGAACTGAAGCTTTCTTT
>TRBV7-2|TRBD2|15|-|TRBJ2-4
CASSAGGVLRNIQYF
TGTGCCAGCAGCGCGGGGGGCGTTCTTAGGAACATTCAGTACTTC
>TRBV28|TRBD1|13|-|TRBJ1-5
CASTRDSYQPQHF
TGTGCCAGCACACGGGACAGCTATCAGCCCCAGCATTTT
>TRBV3-1|TRBD1|15|-|TRBJ1-4
CASSQNTGGNEKLFF
TGTGCCAGCAGCCAAAACACAGGGGGTAATGAAAAACTGTTTTTT
>TRBV2|-|15|-|TRBJ1-6
CASRGGGVGNSPLHF
TGTGCCAGCAGAGGAGGCGGGGTTGGTAATTCACCCCTCCACTTT
>TRBV3-1|-|16|-|TRBJ2-1
CASSQVIGSSYNEQFF
TGTGCCAGCAGCCAAGTCATCGGAAGCTCCTACAATGAGCAGTTCTTC
>TRBV7-9|TRBD2|15|-|TRBJ2-3
CASSASAGGSRYAYF
TGTGCCAGCAGCGCAAGTGCGGGAGGGTCCAGATACGCGTATTTT
>TRBV9|-|16|-|TRBJ2-1
CASSVEGTQWGNEQFF
TGTGCCAGCAGCGTAGAGGGTACTCAATGGGGCAATGAGCAGTTCTTC
>TRBV4-1|TRBD2|19|-|TRBJ2-7
CASSQVWGAGRYSSHEQYF
TGCGCCAGCAGCCAAGTATGGGGAGCGGGACGTTATAGCTCCCACGAGCAGTACTTC
>TRBV27|-|12|few|TRBJ2-2
CASRPGPGELFF
TGTGCCAGCCGCCCCGGGCCCGGGGAGCTGTTTTTT
>TRBV12-5|-|14|-|TRBJ2-5
CASGTGTASETQYF
TGTGCTAGTGGTACGGGGACCGCCAGCGAAACCCAGTACTTC
>TRBV3-1|-|15|-|TRBJ1-5
CASSQGAVGVQPQHF
TGTGCCAGCAGCCAAGGTGCAGTAGGGGTCCAGCCCCAGCATTTT
>TRBV2|-|13|-|TRBJ2-1
CASNSVMGNEQFF
TGTGCCAGCAACTCGGTGATGGGGAATGAGCAGTTCTTC
>TRBV3-1|-|15|-|TRBJ2-7
CASSQGLLASYEQYF
TGTGCCAGCAGCCAAGGTCTGTTAGCTTCCTACGAGCAGTACTTC
>TRBV20-1|-|15|-|TRBJ1-5
CSARHGPVGDQPQHF
TGCAGTGCTCGACATGGACCCGTCGGGGATCAGCCCCAGCATTTT
>TRBV6-5|-|13|few|TRBJ2-5
CASSYSGQETQYF
TGTGCCAGCAGTTACTCGGGCCAAGAGACCCAGTACTTC
>TRBV27|-|13|few|TRBJ2-3
CASSFPQGAPQYF
TGTGCCAGCAGTTTCCCCCAAGGAGCGCCCCAGTATTTT
>TRBV6-1|-|14|-|TRBJ2-1
CASNGPVWGNEQFF
TGTGCCAGCAACGGTCCAGTTTGGGGCAATGAGCAGTTCTTC
>TRBV7-2|-|15|-|TRBJ2-3
CASSSGQNRHRYAYF
TGTGCCAGCAGCTCGGGACAAAATCGGCACAGATACGCGTATTTT
>TRBV10-3|-|14|-|TRBJ2-7
CAISERWGDYEQYF
TGTGCCATCAGTGAGAGGTGGGGGGACTACGAGCAGTACTTC
>TRBV9|-|14|few|TRBJ2-7
CASSGVSGSYEQYF
TGTGCCAGCAGCGGAGTAAGCGGCTCCTACGAGCAGTACTTC
>TRBV29-1|TRBD1|14|few|TRBJ2-1
CSAVGQGVSNEQFF
TGCAGCGCAGTAGGACAGGGAGTATCCAATGAGCAGTTCTTC
>TRBV12-3/TRBV12-4|-|13|-|TRBJ1-2
CASRLTGVYGYTF
TGTGCCAGCAGATTAACAGGAGTCTATGGCTACACCTTC
>TRBV5-1|-|13|few|TRBJ2-5
CASRRGSGETQYF
TGCGCCAGCAGGAGGGGCTCCGGGGAGACCCAGTACTTC
>TRBV9|-|15|-|TRBJ1-5
CASSPRGNSNQPQQF
TGTGCCAGCAGCCCCCGTGGCAATAGCAATCAGCCCCAGCAGTTT
>TRBV12-3/TRBV12-4|TRBD2|12|-|TRBJ2-1
CASSLGTSKVFF
TGTGCCAGCAGTTTGGGGACTAGCAAGGTGTTCTTC
>TRBV12-5|-|14|-|TRBJ1-1
CASRGEGMNIEAFF
TGTGCTAGCCGAGGGGAGGGGATGAACATTGAAGCTTTCTTT
>TRBV6-5|TRBD2|14|few|TRBJ2-1
CATSGVSGSYEQFF
TGTGCAACCTCGGGGGTTAGCGGGAGCTATGAGCAGTTCTTC
>TRBV20-1|-|15|-|TRBJ2-7
CSARQPVAGSYEQYF
TGCAGTGCTAGACAGCCCGTGGCGGGATCCTACGAGCAGTACTTC
>TRBV6-1|-|15|-|TRBJ2-7
CASSTTARSSYEQYF
TGTGCCAGCAGTACGACAGCCAGGTCCTCCTACGAGCAGTACTTC
>TRBV12-3/TRBV12-4|TRBD1|15|few|TRBJ2-7
CASSSDREGFDEQYF
TGTGCCAGCAGCTCAGACAGGGAAGGGTTCGACGAGCAGTACTTC
>TRBV6-5|TRBD2|13|-|TRBJ2-1
CASWDLAGDEQFF
TGTGCCAGCTGGGACCTAGCGGGAGATGAGCAGTTCTTC
>TRBV29-1|-|12|-|TRBJ1-2
CSVVGGFYGYTF
TGCAGCGTTGTGGGGGGATTCTATGGCTACACCTTC
>TRBV11-2|TRBD1|17|once|TRBJ2-3
CASSYRDRDKWHRDAYF
TGTGCCAGCAGTTACCGGGACAGGGATAAGTGGCACAGAGACGCGTATTTT